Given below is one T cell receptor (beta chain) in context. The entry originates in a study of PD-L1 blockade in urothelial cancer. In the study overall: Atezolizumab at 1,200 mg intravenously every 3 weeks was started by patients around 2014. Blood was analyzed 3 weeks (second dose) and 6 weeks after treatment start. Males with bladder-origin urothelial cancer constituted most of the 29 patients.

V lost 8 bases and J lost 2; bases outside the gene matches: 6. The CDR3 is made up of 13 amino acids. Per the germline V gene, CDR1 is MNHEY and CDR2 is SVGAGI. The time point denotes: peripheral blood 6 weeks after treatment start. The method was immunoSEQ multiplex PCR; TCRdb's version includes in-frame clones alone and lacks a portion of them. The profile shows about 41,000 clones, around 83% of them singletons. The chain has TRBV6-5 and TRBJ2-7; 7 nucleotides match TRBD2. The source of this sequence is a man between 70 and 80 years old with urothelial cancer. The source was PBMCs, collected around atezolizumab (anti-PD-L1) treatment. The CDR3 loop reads CASPGEGTYEQYF. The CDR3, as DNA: TGTGCCAGCCCCGGGGAGGGGACCTACGAGCAGTACTTC.